This record looks at one T cell receptor (beta chain) sequence and its context. This clone was seen only a few times. The antigen it binds to is not known. Qualities for individual bases were not recorded, and no much larger clone is one base off. For CDR1 and CDR2, the germline V gene lists MDHEN and SYDVKM. V is reduced by 4 bases and J by 1 base, leaving a spacing of 15 bases between them. Including cysteine and phenylalanine, the CDR3 has 16 amino acids. Kept here is only the CDR3 DNA, which spans 48 bases and is read in frame from base 1. The sample comes from a study of cytomegalovirus exposure and HLA in healthy donors (dated by TCRdb to about 2017). At the level of the whole study: In an earlier analysis of 587 of the donors, 276 Gb of sequence data and just under 120 million unique TCR beta sequences from roughly 180 million T cells were reported. Across approximately 400 genotyped donors of the cohort, an average of about 240,000 unique TCR beta nucleotide sequences per donor were sequenced, and approximately 19% of those sequences were non-productive. Genome-wide SNP genotypes for about three fifths of the 666 donors were used in a later genetic analysis, which treated that subset as a discovery cohort. Both class I and class II loci were covered by HLA typing, at four-digit resolution. About 330 gigabases of sequencing data and approximately 91 million unique TCR sequences made up an early release that covered approximately 620 HLA-typed donors. Of the roughly 400 genotyped donors, 65% to 90% fell in the genetic ancestry cluster associated with self-reported Caucasian donors. The number of typed donors differed by locus: about 629-630 for A, B, C, DRB1 and DQB1; approximately 540 for DQA1; some 610 for DPA1; and around 470 for DPB1. An earlier analysis of 587 of the donors used high-throughput TCR beta sequencing to judge whether each TCR beta V gene segment behaved as functional or pseudogenic. Four or five DR-DQ haplotypes were handled as single units for association and clustering, since linkage in the cohort was strong. All discovery cohort repertoires had been generated using a single sequencing platform. Rather than using new phenotypic data, the later analysis identified candidate immune exposures from TCR beta sequences and from how often those sequences occurred across donors. The T cell repertoires of several hundred subjects were profiled by immunosequencing and related to cytomegalovirus serostatus. The aim of the study was to test whether cataloging public T cell receptors could identify signatures of past pathogen exposure. In addition to the first cohort of several hundred subjects, a separate validation cohort of approximately 120 different subjects was used. High-throughput TCR immunosequencing, statistical association of individual TCRs with disease status, and machine learning were combined to predict cytomegalovirus infection status. A later analysis re-analyzed previously published TCR beta repertoires from 660 or so donors and added high-resolution HLA genotyping to study TCR occurrence patterns. Donor age, sex, ethnicity and CMV serostatus were collected together with the repertoire data. Findings and caveats that apply to the study as a whole: The presence/absence analyses assumed that sequencing depth was roughly uniform across donors, and that assumption may not be true. Some IMGT-functional V segments, including TRBV6-2 and TRBV6-3, could not be told apart with the 87-base-pair reads, so those segments were excluded. It was suggested by the authors that the approach could potentially be generalized to other disease states and immunological phenotypes. In a later analysis, HLA-associated TCR beta chains were found to be more clonally expanded and to have lower generation probabilities than equally common non-associated chains. When HLA alleles, especially DR and DQ, strongly co-occurred, attributing TCR associations to individual alleles was difficult. Correlated functional status among segregating V segments might reflect linkage disequilibrium, but an unknown experimental factor could not be ruled out. In the study, about 150 TCR beta chains were listed as associated with cytomegalovirus. A further reported finding was that TCR beta sequences accurately predicted the HLA-A and HLA-B alleles for most subjects in the first cohort. In an earlier analysis of some 640 of the donors, most TCR beta V segments were observed in productive rearrangements about 87% or about 30% of the time, broadly matching IMGT annotations. Immune exposure information for the cohort was limited to CMV serostatus. In vitro tests confirmed that a few of the cytomegalovirus-associated TCR beta chains recognize cytomegalovirus antigens. According to a later analysis, TCR association rates differed among HLA loci, with DRB1 alleles showing the most associated TCRs and HLA-C alleles showing the fewest. Cytomegalovirus status was reported to be diagnosed by the classifier with high specificity and sensitivity in both the original and validation cohorts. Because HLA typing was unavailable for some donors at each locus, only the typed subset was used in association tests. A later analysis associated about 18,000 TCR beta sequences with specific HLA alleles at a false discovery rate of 0.05. The sequencing pipeline was judged likely to have produced a cluster of highly shared sequence variants as a technical artifact. In a later genetic analysis, a missense DCLRE1C variant was associated with V-gene and J-gene trimming of TCR beta chains, and the association was replicated in an independent cohort. In a later genetic analysis, fewer N-insertions in productive TCRs were reported among donors in an Asian-associated ancestry cluster than the approximately 670-donor mean. According to a later analysis, most CMV-associated TCR beta chains appeared to be HLA-restricted, and the HLA associations seemed to be driven largely by CMV exposure. Only TCR beta chains were sequenced in this cohort, and the absence of alpha or paired-chain data limited detectable features. Most TCR sequences were seen in very few donors, while some public TCRs were found in many individuals. Because counts were too low, roughly 17 rarely observed V segments, including chromosome 9 orphons, were left out of the earlier analysis of some 640 of the donors. Several of the top co-occurrence clusters appeared to be linked to parvovirus B19, influenza, CMV and Epstein-Barr virus, according to a later analysis.

The cohort consisted of 650 to 700 healthy bone marrow donors. At the time of sampling, all cohort members were nominally healthy, though unrecorded immune exposures were likely present. The donor was CMV seropositive and belonged to the group of 250 to 300 seropositive cohort members. A peripheral blood sample was provided by each donor, and peripheral blood mononuclear cells were used for TCR beta sequencing. The Qiagen DNeasy Blood Extraction Kit was used to extract genomic DNA from the blood cell samples. Libraries were built with the immunoSEQ multiplex PCR assay. For the multiplex PCR, a mixture combining 60 forward primers for TCR Vbeta segments and 13 reverse primers for TCR Jbeta segments was used. Amplification of the CDR3 region of rearranged TCR beta genes was performed with a multiplex PCR assay on genomic DNA. On the Illumina HiSeq System, the amplified TCR beta libraries were sequenced as 87-base-pair reads. Per the original workflow: In a later analysis, some 80 million unique TCR beta chains were counted across the approximately 670 repertoires, and around 10 million of these chains were shared by at least two donors. Raw reads were error-corrected and collapsed into unique sequences with a nearest-neighbor algorithm that merged closely related sequences to remove PCR and sequencing errors. V, D and J gene segments were assigned by aligning CDR3 sequences to IMGT reference sequences. Each retained sequence needed at least a six-nucleotide match to both a V gene segment and a J gene segment. A rearrangement counted as productive if the CDR3 had no stop codons and remained in frame with V and J, and every other rearrangement counted as non-productive. CDR3 was defined according to IMGT convention as the region running from the second conserved V-encoded cysteine to the conserved J-encoded phenylalanine. Sequences without an unambiguous match to a single V gene segment were excluded from the earlier analysis of approximately 560 of the donors. In an earlier analysis of a few hundred of the donors, V segments were called functional above 56.7% productive rearrangements and were called segregating when the between-donor standard deviation exceeded 5%. A statistical classification framework was built for diagnosing cytomegalovirus status from the catalog of TCR beta chain sequences. V and J gene assignment, in a later analysis, came from comparing TCR nucleotide sequences with IMGT/GENE-DB human TR gene sequences. The TCRdist pipeline was used in a later analysis to assign CDR3 sequences and most-parsimonious VDJ recombination scenarios. In a later analysis, each TCR beta chain was defined by its CDR3 amino acid sequence together with its V-gene family, and reads lacking a unique V-gene family were excluded. To address suspected cross-contamination and a sequencing artifact, a later analysis removed a few hundred highly shared, low-generation-probability nucleotide sequences. For each public chain, a later analysis derived a clonal expansion index from normalized ranks of inferred template counts within each repertoire. Generation probabilities in a later analysis came from a VDJ recombination model fitted to out-of-frame rearrangements, and those results were checked against IGoR. A later analysis scored TCR-TCR, TCR-HLA and TCR-CMV co-occurrence with hypergeometric tests, applying a repertoire-size bias correction to TCR pairs. In a later analysis, false discovery rates were estimated by permuting HLA or CMV assignments 20 times. In a later analysis, co-occurring TCRs were grouped using DBSCAN, with TCRdist sequence similarity added in when clustering inside HLA-allele-positive subsets. Repertoires with fewer than 30,000 or more than 120,000 public chains, plus five repertoires with anomalous nucleotide sharing, were excluded from co-occurrence clustering. TCRdb carries this immuneACCESS record with in-frame sequences only. Its versions omit some clonotypes, under half of them owing to an unresolved V gene in the studies checked, with the rest unexplained. V and J calls and clone size are those listed in that table; D and trimming were worked out from the DNA. This sample comprises about 35,000 clones, around 76% of them detected only once. The ten largest clones add up to 7.5% to 8.5% of the sample.

The rearranged chain carries TRBV28 and TRBJ2-3, with the D gene too uncertain to name. What was sequenced was PBMCs. This clonotype was obtained from a woman in her thirties in good health and CMV-seropositive. CDR3 protein: CASSSALGSGTDTQYF. DNA sequence: TGTGCCAGCAGTTCAGCTCTAGGCTCTGGCACAGATACGCAGTATTTT.